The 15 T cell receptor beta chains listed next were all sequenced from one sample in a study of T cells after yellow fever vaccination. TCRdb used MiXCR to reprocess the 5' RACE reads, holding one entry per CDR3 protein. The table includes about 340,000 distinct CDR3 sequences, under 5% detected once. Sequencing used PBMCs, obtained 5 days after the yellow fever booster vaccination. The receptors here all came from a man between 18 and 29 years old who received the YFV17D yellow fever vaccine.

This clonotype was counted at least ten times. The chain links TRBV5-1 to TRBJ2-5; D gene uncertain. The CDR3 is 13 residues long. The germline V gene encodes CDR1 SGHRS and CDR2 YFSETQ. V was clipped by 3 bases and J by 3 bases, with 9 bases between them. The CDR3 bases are TGCGCCAGCAGCTCCCACACGGAAGAGACCCAGTACTTC. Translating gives CASSSHTEETQYF.

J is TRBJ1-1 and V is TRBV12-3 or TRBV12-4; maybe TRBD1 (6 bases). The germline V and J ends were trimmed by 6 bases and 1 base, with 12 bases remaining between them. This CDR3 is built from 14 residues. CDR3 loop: CASSPGTQNTEAFF. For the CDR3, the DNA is TGTGCCAGCAGCCCCGGGACACAGAACACTGAAGCTTTCTTT.

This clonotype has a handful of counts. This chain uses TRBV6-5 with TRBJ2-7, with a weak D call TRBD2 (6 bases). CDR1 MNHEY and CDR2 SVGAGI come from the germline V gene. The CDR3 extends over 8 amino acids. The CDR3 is CAIVGGLV. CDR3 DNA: TGTGCCATCGTTGGGGGACTCGTC.

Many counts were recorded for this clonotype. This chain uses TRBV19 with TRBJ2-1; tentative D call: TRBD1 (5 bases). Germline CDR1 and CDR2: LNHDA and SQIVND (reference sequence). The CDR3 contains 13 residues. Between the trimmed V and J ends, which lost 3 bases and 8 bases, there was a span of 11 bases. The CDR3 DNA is TGTGCCAGTAGTATCGGCTGGGGCCATGAGCAGTTCTTC. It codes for CASSIGWGHEQFF.

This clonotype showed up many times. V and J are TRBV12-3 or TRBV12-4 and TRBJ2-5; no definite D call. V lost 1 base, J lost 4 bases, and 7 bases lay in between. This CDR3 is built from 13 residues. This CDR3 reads CASSLGERETQYF. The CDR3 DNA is TGTGCCAGCAGTTTAGGCGAGCGAGAGACCCAGTACTTC.

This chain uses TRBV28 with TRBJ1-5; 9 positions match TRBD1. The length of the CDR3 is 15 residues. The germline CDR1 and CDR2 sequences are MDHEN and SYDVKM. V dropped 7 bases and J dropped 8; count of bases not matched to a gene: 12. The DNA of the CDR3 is TGTGCCAGCATTAGGACAGGGGCTTTCTTTGAGCCCCAGCATTTT. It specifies CASIRTGAFFEPQHF.

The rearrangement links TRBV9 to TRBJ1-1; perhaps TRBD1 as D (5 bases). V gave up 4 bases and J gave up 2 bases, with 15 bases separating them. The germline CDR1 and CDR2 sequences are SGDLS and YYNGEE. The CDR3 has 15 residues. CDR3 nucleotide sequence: TGTGCCAGCAGCCCGACCGGACATCCCAACACTGAAGCTTTCTTT. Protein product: CASSPTGHPNTEAFF.

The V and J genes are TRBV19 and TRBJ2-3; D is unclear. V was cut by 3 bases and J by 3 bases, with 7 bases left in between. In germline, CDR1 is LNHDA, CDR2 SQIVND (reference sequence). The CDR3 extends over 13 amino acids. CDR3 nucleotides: TGTGCCAGTAGTATCCCCGCGACAGATACGCAGTATTTT. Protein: CASSIPATDTQYF.

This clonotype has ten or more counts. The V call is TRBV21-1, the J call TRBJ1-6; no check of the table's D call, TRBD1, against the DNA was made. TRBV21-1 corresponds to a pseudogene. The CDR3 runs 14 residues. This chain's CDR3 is CASSKGGGTSPLHF. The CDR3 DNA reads TGTGCCAGCAGCAAAGGAGGGGGGACATCACCCCTCCACTTT.

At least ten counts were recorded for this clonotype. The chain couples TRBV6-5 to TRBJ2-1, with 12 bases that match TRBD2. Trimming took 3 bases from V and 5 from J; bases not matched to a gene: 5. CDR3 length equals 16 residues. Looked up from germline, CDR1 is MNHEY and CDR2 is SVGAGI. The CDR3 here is CASSYYPSGGDNEQFF. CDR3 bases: TGTGCCAGCAGTTATTATCCTAGCGGGGGGGACAATGAGCAGTTCTTC.

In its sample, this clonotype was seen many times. CDR3 in DNA: TGTGCCAGCAGTTTAGGGCTACTGGGAGGTACGGAGACCCAGTACTTC. Its translation is CASSLGLLGGTETQYF. The genes are TRBV28 and TRBJ2-5; D perhaps matches TRBD2 (6 bases). The V gene lost 2 bases and the J gene lost 5 bases, with 18 bases spanning the gap. CDR1 is MDHEN and CDR2 is SYDVKM in the germline V gene. The CDR3 covers 16 residues.

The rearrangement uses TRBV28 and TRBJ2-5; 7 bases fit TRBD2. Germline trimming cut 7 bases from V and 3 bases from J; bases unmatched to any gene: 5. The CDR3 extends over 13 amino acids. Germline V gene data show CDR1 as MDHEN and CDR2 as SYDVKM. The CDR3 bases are TGTGCCAGCAACGAGGCGGGGGAAGAGACCCAGTACTTC. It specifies CASNEAGEETQYF.

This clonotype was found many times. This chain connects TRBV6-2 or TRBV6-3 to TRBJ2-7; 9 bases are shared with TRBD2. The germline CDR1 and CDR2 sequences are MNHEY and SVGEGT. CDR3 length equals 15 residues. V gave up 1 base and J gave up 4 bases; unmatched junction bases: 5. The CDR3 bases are TGTGCCAGCAGTTACTACGGCGGGGGGGCTTACGAGCAGTACTTC. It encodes CASSYYGGGAYEQYF.

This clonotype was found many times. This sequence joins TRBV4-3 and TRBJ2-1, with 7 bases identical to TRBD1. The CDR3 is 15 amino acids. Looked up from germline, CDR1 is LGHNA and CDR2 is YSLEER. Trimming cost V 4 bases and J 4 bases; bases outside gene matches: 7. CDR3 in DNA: TGCGCCAGCAGCCCAGGGACAGCAAATTACAATGAGCAGTTCTTC. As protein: CASSPGTANYNEQFF.

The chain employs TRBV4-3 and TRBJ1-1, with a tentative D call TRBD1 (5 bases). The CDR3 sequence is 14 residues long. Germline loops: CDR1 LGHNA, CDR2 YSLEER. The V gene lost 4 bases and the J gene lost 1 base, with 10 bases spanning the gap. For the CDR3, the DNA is TGCGCCAGCAGCCGTGGAGGGGAGAACACTGAAGCTTTCTTT. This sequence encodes CASSRGGENTEAFF.